These 3 T cell receptor beta chains originate from one sample sequenced in a study of response to subunit inactivated influenza vaccine. Each CDR3 protein gets one entry after TCRdb re-called the RT-PCR reads with MiXCR. Here the sample spans about 240,000 distinct CDR3 sequences, approximately 12% being singletons. Sample: non-naive T cells sorted from PBMCs, taken 14 days before vaccination. These receptors all come from a man aged 45 to 65 who received an inactivated influenza vaccine.

The J gene is TRBJ2-5, the V gene TRBV12-3 or TRBV12-4; D could derive from TRBD1 or TRBD2 (7 bases each). Trimming stripped 6 bases from V and 5 bases from J, with 16 bases between. This CDR3 contains 14 residues. This chain's CDR3 is CASRPAGGAETQYF. The CDR3 nucleotides read TGTGCCAGCAGGCCGGCAGGGGGGGCGGAGACCCAGTACTTC.

In its sample, this clonotype was seen a few times. The chain recombines TRBV29-1 with TRBJ2-1; TRBD2 matches at 7 bases. This CDR3 is built from 15 residues. J lost 5 bases, V lost 4 bases, and 11 bases had no gene match. Germline V gene data show CDR1 as SQVTM and CDR2 as ANQGSEA. The CDR3 sequence is CSVGGGTLANNEQFF. The CDR3 nucleotides are TGCAGCGTTGGGGGGGGGACTCTAGCCAACAATGAGCAGTTCTTC.

The chain employs TRBV3-1 and TRBJ2-5; 15 bases are shared with TRBD2. V shed 9 bases, J shed 4 bases, and the junction held 3 bases outside the gene matches. The CDR3 extends over 14 amino acids. Per germline, CDR1 LGHDT and CDR2 YNNKEL (reference sequence). CDR3 nucleotide sequence: TGTGCCAGTTGGGGACTAGCGGGAGGAGAGACCCAGTACTTC. It translates to CASWGLAGGETQYF.